This T cell receptor beta chain is drawn from a study of immune evolution from preneoplasia to lung adenocarcinoma (dated by TCRdb to about 2021). About the investigation overall: HLA loss of heterozygosity was observed in approximately 6.5%, 16% and 36% of AIS, MIA and ADC lesions, respectively, and was not observed in any AAH lesions. The study combined immune gene expression, TCR sequencing and multiplex immunofluorescence to profile immune contexture across lung adenocarcinoma precursors and invasive adenocarcinoma. TCR sequencing data were obtained from 51 patients. POLYSOLVER was used to infer class I HLA alleles from exome data, and LOHHLA was used to detect allele-specific HLA loss. The sample size was set by how many specimens were available, not by a prior power calculation. In total, the cohort included 50 to 65 patients with pulmonary nodules, all of whom underwent surgical resection. The immune data were integrated with whole exome sequencing and methylation data obtained from the same cohort of nodules. According to the study, over a hundred samples went through TCR sequencing. Resected precursor lesions (AAH, AIS, MIA) and invasive adenocarcinomas were compared against paired morphologically normal lung tissue. Overall study outcomes, separate from this receptor: Normal lung showed the highest clonality, whereas later-stage lesions appeared to have higher T cell density and diversity but lower clonality. Compared with EGFR-mutant or double wild-type lesions, KRAS-mutant nodules had the highest T cell clonality. Because every patient came from Japan and China, how well the results apply to Western populations was uncertain. Findings were based on association rather than direct causation; larger cohorts with long-term follow-up and longitudinal biopsies were deemed needed. Top T cell clone frequencies were highest in normal lung and appeared to decrease progressively from AAH through AIS, MIA and invasive adenocarcinoma.

TCR beta CDR3 regions were sequenced from DNA using the immunoSEQ hsTCRbeta Kit. On the authors' methods: The ImmunoSEQ Analyzer was used to analyse the TCR sequencing data. T cell clonality was defined as 1 minus Pielou's evenness computed on productive rearrangements. T cell diversity was measured with the inverse Simpson index on productive templates. T cell density was defined as TCR beta template counts normalized to usable DNA, with usable DNA estimated by amplification and sequencing of housekeeping genes. Two-sided Kruskal-Wallis tests were used to compare TCR metrics across histologic stages. This immuneACCESS table, as held by TCRdb, lists in-frame sequences with V and J called but not all clones. Of the missing ones, under half trace to an unresolved V gene in checked studies; the others have no known cause. V and J calls and clone size follow that table, whereas D and trimming were derived from the DNA. This sample lists 5,800 or so clones; approximately 76% were detected once. The top ten hold less than 15% of the sample.

V and J are truncated by 6 bases and 5 bases respectively, leaving an intervening sequence of 22 bases. The CDR3, from cysteine to phenylalanine, totals 16 residues. Only the CDR3 part of the read is kept: 48 bases, read in frame from the first base. The germline V gene gives CDR1 as SNHLY and CDR2 as FYNNEI. Of note for this clone: Its cognate antigen has yet to be identified. No much larger clone is present one base from it, and per-base qualities are unavailable.

Patients underwent resection in Japan or China between the mid-2010s and the late 2010s. The histologic diagnosis of each case was independently confirmed on H&E slides by two lung cancer pathologists. Premalignant or tumor cells were enriched for nucleic acid extraction by macro-dissection performed after pathologic assessment. The AllPrep DNA/RNA FFPE Kit was used to isolate DNA from FFPE tissue. The sequence came from an older person with lung adenocarcinoma. The chain was built from TRBV2 and TRBJ2-5; the best D guess is TRBD2, with 5 bases matching. The sequencing sample was made of FFPE minimally invasive lung adenocarcinoma tissue. Read against the paper, the sample's cell subset or site label means: micro-invasive lung adenocarcinoma (MIA). The DNA is as follows: TGTGCCAGCAGCCTCACTAGTTTTGCCGGAAGGGAGACCCAGTACTTC. Translation gives CASSLTSFAGRETQYF.